Below are 12 T cell receptor beta chains sequenced from a single sample in a study of radiotherapy plus CTLA-4 blockade in lung cancer. Sequenced by immunoSEQ multiplex PCR; TCRdb stores in-frame clones only, minus some. The profile covers roughly 54,000 clones, with approximately 79% appearing a single time and about 2.9% taken by the ten largest. The sample consisted of peripheral blood, taken from a patient treated with radiotherapy plus ipilimumab. The receptors come from a human donor with non-small cell lung cancer who had a partial response to radiotherapy plus ipilimumab.

This clone is classed as medium-sized (0.01 to 0.1%). The chain has TRBV4-1 and TRBJ1-1; D might be TRBD1 (5 bases). The germline V gene encodes CDR1 MGHRA and CDR2 YSYEKL. Trimming cost V 1 base and J 0 bases, with 9 bases left between them. This CDR3 region has 15 residues. The CDR3 DNA follows: TGCGCCAGCAGCCAAGGTATGGGGCTGAACACTGAAGCTTTCTTT. This codes for CASSQGMGLNTEAFF.

The chain is built from TRBV25-1 and TRBJ1-6; no reliable D call. CDR1 is MGHDK and CDR2 is SYGVNS in the germline V gene. Trimming removed 9 bases from V and 7 bases from J, with 19 bases in between. The CDR3 spans 15 residues. In DNA, the CDR3 is TGTGCCAGTACTCTCGGGAACCTAGGGAATTCACCCCTCCACTTT. Protein product: CASTLGNLGNSPLHF.

The gene calls are TRBV6-5 and TRBJ2-1; 10 positions agree with TRBD2. Trimming cost V 0 bases and J 7 bases; bases outside gene matches: 0. Germline V gene data show CDR1 as MNHEY and CDR2 as SVGAGI. This CDR3 has 14 residues. The CDR3 sequence is CASSYSTSGNEQFF. CDR3 bases: TGTGCCAGCAGTTACTCGACTAGCGGGAATGAGCAGTTCTTC.

The chain recombines TRBV11-3 with TRBJ2-7, with a tentative D call TRBD2 (5 bases). Trimming removed 1 base at V and 5 bases at J, with 9 bases between. Looked up from germline, CDR1 is SGHNT and CDR2 is YENEEA. This CDR3 region has 13 residues. CDR3 DNA: TGTGCCAGCAGCTTAGTAAGAGGGCACGAGCAGTACTTC. Residues: CASSLVRGHEQYF.

This clone was counted only a few times. The genes are TRBV5-1 and TRBJ1-1, with TRBD1 identical over 8 bases. J lost 5 bases, V lost 4 bases, and 7 bases had no gene match. This CDR3 is 14 amino acids long. The germline CDR1 and CDR2 sequences are SGHRS and YFSETQ. CDR3 coding DNA: TGCGCCAGCAGCCCTGGACAGGGAGGGACTGAAGCTTTCTTT. This encodes CASSPGQGGTEAFF.

The gene calls are TRBV29-1 and TRBJ1-1, with a possible D match to TRBD1 (6 bases). The V gene lost 6 bases and the J gene lost 1 base, with 12 bases spanning the gap. Germline CDR1 reads SQVTM; CDR2 reads ANQGSEA. The CDR3 spans 13 residues. The CDR3 DNA sequence: TGCAGCGTGGGATTAGGGGGGAACACTGAAGCTTTCTTT. This gives the protein CSVGLGGNTEAFF.

The chain links TRBV6-1 to TRBJ2-7, with 9 nucleotides matching TRBD1. The V gene's germline CDR1 is MNHNS and CDR2 SASEGT. With V trimmed by 5 bases and J by 2 bases, 4 bases remained unmatched. The CDR3 loop spans 14 amino acids. CDR3 in DNA: TGTGCCAGCAGTCATTGGGACAGGGCCTACGAGCAGTACTTC. Amino acids: CASSHWDRAYEQYF.

This chain joins TRBV14 and TRBJ1-2; TRBD1 aligns across 7 bases. After removal of 1 base from V and 6 bases from J, the junction contained 5 bases not matched to a gene. In germline, CDR1 is SGHDN, CDR2 FVKESK. The CDR3 is made up of 14 amino acids. The CDR3 protein is CASSQVRGGDGYTF. CDR3 sequence (DNA): TGTGCCAGCAGCCAAGTACGAGGGGGCGATGGCTACACCTTC.

This clone occurred a few times. The chain uses TRBV4-3 and TRBJ2-1; 12 bases match TRBD2. Germline V gene sequence: CDR1 LGHNA, CDR2 YSLEER. The CDR3 consists of 15 residues. V lost 1 base, J lost 12 bases, and 7 bases stayed unmatched. This chain's CDR3 is CASSQVTSGGFTQFF. The CDR3, as DNA: TGCGCCAGCAGCCAAGTTACTAGCGGGGGGTTTACGCAGTTCTTC.

This clone occurred once. V and J are TRBV11-2 and TRBJ1-2, with 10 bases fitting TRBD1. CDR3 length equals 13 residues. V lost 4 bases to trimming and J lost 5 bases; unmatched junction nucleotides: 1. Germline loops: CDR1 SGHAT, CDR2 FQNNGV. In nucleotides, the CDR3 is TGTGCCAGCAGCTGGGGACAGGGGTATGGCTACACCTTC. This sequence encodes CASSWGQGYGYTF.

This clone was detected only once. The CDR3: CAWSLTGGMGEKLFF. The CDR3 nucleotides are TGTGCCTGGAGTTTGACAGGGGGAATGGGTGAAAAACTGTTTTTT. The rearrangement uses TRBV30 and TRBJ1-4; TRBD1 aligns across 9 bases. CDR1 and CDR2 (germline): GTSNPN, SVGIG (reference sequence). V shed 2 bases, J shed 7 bases, and the junction held 8 bases outside the gene matches. The CDR3 is made up of 15 amino acids.

The V and J genes are TRBV10-3 and TRBJ2-7, with TRBD1 matching over 7 bases. CDR3 size: 15 residues. V shed 6 bases and J 0 bases; nucleotides not matched to a gene: 8. CDR1 and CDR2 from the germline V gene are ENHRY and SYGVKD. In nucleotides, the CDR3 is TGTGCCATCAGAAACCGGGACAGCCTCTCCTACGAGCAGTACTTC. This sequence encodes CAIRNRDSLSYEQYF.